A single sample is the source of the 19 T cell receptor beta chains below, sequenced in a study of cytomegalovirus exposure and HLA in healthy donors. The study ran its PCR with 60 Vbeta and 13 Jbeta primers. Profiled with immunoSEQ multiplex PCR; TCRdb holds only in-frame clones, not every one. Here the sample spans about 160,000 clones, about 80% being singletons. The sample consisted of PBMCs. The receptors originated from a female donor in good health and CMV-seronegative.

The chain is built from TRBV9 and TRBJ2-2, with D possibly TRBD2 on 5 matching bases. Germline V lookup: CDR1 SGDLS, CDR2 YYNGEE. V dropped 0 bases and J dropped 2 bases, with 14 bases sitting between them. The CDR3 loop spans 17 amino acids. CDR3 DNA sequence: TGTGCCAGCAGCGTAGCTGGAGGACTTTTTAACACCGGGGAGCTGTTTTTT. Protein: CASSVAGGLFNTGELFF.

This clone was counted at least ten times. J is TRBJ2-2 and V is TRBV9; TRBD1 might be the D (7 bases). The CDR3 is 13 amino acids. Trimming stripped 10 bases from V and 6 bases from J, with 16 bases between. Germline V gene sequence: CDR1 SGDLS, CDR2 YYNGEE. The CDR3 protein is CASTQGGSGELFF. For the CDR3, the DNA is TGTGCCTCGACTCAGGGGGGTTCCGGGGAGCTGTTTTTT.

This clone appeared a few times. This sequence joins TRBV6-5 and TRBJ2-7, with a tentative D call TRBD2 (6 bases). The CDR3 is 13 residues long. Trimming shortened V by 10 bases and J by 1 base, and 14 bases separated the two germline ends. Germline V CDR1 and CDR2: MNHEY, SVGAGI. The CDR3 nucleotides read TGTGCCACCAGGACTGGGAGGTCCTACGAGCAGTACTTC. It is translated as CATRTGRSYEQYF.

The V and J genes are TRBV29-1 and TRBJ1-2, with no clear D. With 4 bases removed from V and 8 bases from J, the gap between germline ends came to 14 bases. The CDR3 contains 12 residues. The germline V gene has CDR1 SQVTM and CDR2 ANQGSEA. The CDR3 protein is CSVVGVVLGYTF. Written as DNA, the CDR3 is TGCAGCGTTGTAGGAGTAGTTTTGGGCTACACCTTC.

For the CDR3, the DNA is TGTGCCAGCAGTGAAGAGTTAACAGGGGGAAACACCATATATTTT. This sequence encodes CASSEELTGGNTIYF. The rearrangement links TRBV6-1 to TRBJ1-3; D may be TRBD1 (6 bases). Germline loops: CDR1 MNHNS, CDR2 SASEGT. This CDR3 spans 15 amino acids. The germline V and J ends were trimmed by 1 base and 4 bases, with 11 bases remaining between them.

The chain links TRBV10-3 to TRBJ2-1, with 15 bases fitting TRBD2. V gave up 3 bases and J gave up 0 bases; unmatched junction bases: 6. The CDR3 consists of 19 residues. The germline CDR1 and CDR2 sequences are ENHRY and SYGVKD. In nucleotides, the CDR3 is TGTGCCATCAGTGAAAGGTGGACTAGCGGGAGGGCCTCCTACAATGAGCAGTTCTTC. Translation gives CAISERWTSGRASYNEQFF.

This clone was picked up a small number of times. Here the CDR3 DNA reads TGTGCCAGCAGCCAAAGACAGCTGAACACTGAAGCTTTCTTT. This translates into CASSQRQLNTEAFF. The chain joins TRBV6-5 to TRBJ1-1; tentatively, D is TRBD1 (5 bases). V lost 6 bases and J 0 bases, leaving 11 bases between the germline ends. CDR1 is MNHEY, CDR2 SVGAGI, per germline. This CDR3 has 14 amino acids.

The V call is TRBV28, the J call TRBJ1-1; D might be TRBD1 (6 bases). The CDR3 is 16 amino acids. In germline, CDR1 is MDHEN, CDR2 SYDVKM. The V gene lost 2 bases and the J gene lost 7 bases, with 20 bases spanning the gap. CDR3 DNA: TGTGCCAGCAGTTTAAGGCCGGGGGGCGCGGAAAGTGAAGCTTTCTTT. This gives the protein CASSLRPGGAESEAFF.

V and J are TRBV6-5 and TRBJ1-6, with TRBD1 as a possible D gene (6 bases). The germline gives CDR1 MNHEY, CDR2 SVGAGI. The V end lost 5 bases, the J end lost 5 bases, and 10 bases lay between the germline ends. This CDR3 is 14 amino acids long. The CDR3 region has the DNA TGTGCCAGCAGTGTACGACAGGATAATTCACCCCTCCACTTT. Protein sequence: CASSVRQDNSPLHF.

The gene calls are TRBV5-1 and TRBJ2-3; 8 nucleotides match TRBD2. V shed 0 bases, J shed 6 bases, and the junction held 6 bases outside the gene matches. CDR1 is SGHRS and CDR2 is YFSETQ in the germline V gene. This CDR3 region has 15 residues. The CDR3 DNA is TGCGCCAGCAGCTTGGGTAGCGGGACATCGGATACGCAGTATTTT. It specifies CASSLGSGTSDTQYF. Full variable domain (rest looked up from reference TRBV5-1 and TRBJ2-3): KAGVTQTPRYLIKTRGQQVTLSCSPISGHRSVSWYQQTPGQGLQFLFEYFSETQRNKGNFPGRFSGRQFSNSRSEMNVSTLELGDSALYLCASSLGSGTSDTQYFGPGTRLTVL.

On this clone: Other DNA sequences in the sample encode the same CDR3. The rearrangement links TRBV5-8 to TRBJ1-1; D gene unclear. Germline values: CDR1 SGHTS, CDR2 YDEGEE. The CDR3 contains 14 residues. V lost 0 bases to trimming and J lost 3 bases, with 9 bases between them. The chain's CDR3 is CASSLDDRDTEAFF. As DNA, the CDR3 is TGTGCCAGCAGCTTGGACGATAGAGACACTGAAGCTTTCTTT.

This clone was counted a single time. V usage is TRBV6-5 and J usage is TRBJ2-3; a possible D gene is TRBD1 (6 bases). The CDR3 loop spans 15 amino acids. Germline V gives CDR1 MNHEY, CDR2 SVGAGI. The ends were cut back, 0 bases at V and 4 bases at J, with 11 bases in the middle. CDR3 residues: CASSYSTGGADTQYF. The DNA of the CDR3 is TGTGCCAGCAGTTACTCGACTGGGGGCGCAGATACGCAGTATTTT.

The chain joins TRBV19 to TRBJ1-1; a weak D match, TRBD1 (5 bases). Germline V gene lookup returns CDR1 LNHDA and CDR2 SQIVND (reference sequence). This CDR3 is 15 amino acids long. V was trimmed by 3 bases and J by 4 bases, leaving 15 bases between them. In DNA, the CDR3 is TGTGCCAGTAGTATCCTTCCCAGGGAGGGCACTGAAGCTTTCTTT. Translated: CASSILPREGTEAFF.

V and J are TRBV10-2 and TRBJ2-3, with D maybe TRBD2 (6 bases). Germline CDR1 reads WSHSY; CDR2 reads SAAADI. The length of the CDR3 is 16 residues. The germline V and J ends were trimmed by 0 bases and 0 bases, with 10 bases remaining between them. The CDR3 sequence is CASSESLEGSTDTQYF. The CDR3 DNA reads TGCGCCAGCAGTGAGTCGTTGGAGGGAAGCACAGATACGCAGTATTTT.

The rearrangement links TRBV9 to TRBJ2-5; TRBD2 agrees at 8 bases. From germline, CDR1 is SGDLS and CDR2 YYNGEE. V dropped 6 bases and J dropped 4; count of bases not matched to a gene: 5. CDR3 length: 13 amino acids. The CDR3 DNA sequence: TGTGCCAGCACACGGGGGGGGCGAGAGACCCAGTACTTC. As protein: CASTRGGRETQYF.

The chain combines TRBV4-1 with TRBJ1-3, with 7 positions matching TRBD1. V was clipped by 1 base and J by 1 base; unmatched bases: 4. The CDR3 consists of 16 residues. The germline CDR1 and CDR2 sequences are MGHRA and YSYEKL. The CDR3 spells CASSQGQGGSGNTIYF. The CDR3, as DNA: TGCGCCAGCAGCCAAGGACAGGGCGGATCTGGAAACACCATATATTTT.

The chain uses TRBV18 and TRBJ1-1, with TRBD1 identical over 7 bases. CDR3 length: 14 amino acids. Germline lookup yields CDR1 KGHSH and CDR2 LQKENI. V dropped 8 bases and J dropped 5; count of bases not matched to a gene: 11. The CDR3 here is CASTWPGQPTEAFF. The DNA of the CDR3 is TGTGCCAGCACTTGGCCGGGACAGCCTACTGAAGCTTTCTTT.

The rearrangement links TRBV21-1 to TRBJ2-1; TRBD1, the D gene given by the table, was not confirmed from the DNA. TRBV21-1 has pseudogene status. The CDR3 totals 16 residues. The CDR3 protein is CASSPRTGWSYNEQFF. Here the CDR3 DNA reads TGTGCCAGCAGCCCGAGGACAGGGTGGTCCTACAATGAGCAGTTCTTC.

This sequence joins TRBV10-3 and TRBJ2-1, with D possibly TRBD2 on 6 matching bases. Germline CDR1 ENHRY, CDR2 SYGVKD. Trimming removed 4 bases at V and 7 bases at J, with 23 bases between. The CDR3 loop spans 17 amino acids. CDR3 sequence reads: CAISATSSGPPINEQFF. CDR3 sequence (DNA): TGTGCCATCAGTGCCACCTCCAGCGGGCCTCCTATAAATGAGCAGTTCTTC.